These T cell receptor beta chains were read from a single sample in a study of CD4 T cells in relation to SARS-CoV-2 and coronaviruses. Using immunoSEQ multiplex PCR, the repertoire was profiled, and TCRdb retains in-frame clones only, with some absent. The sample includes about 65,000 clones, about 87% of them seen just once. The source material was memory CD4+ T cells from PBMCs. All receptors come from a human donor in good health. The CDR3 runs from the conserved cysteine through the conserved F or W. A D gene is named only where the DNA matches it firmly. Clone size is stated in some rows and not others, as once, few, many or a class when expanded.

CDR3	DNA	D	V	size	J
CASSQAGTAEAFF	TGTGCCAGCAGCCAAGCTGGGACAGCTGAAGCTTTCTTT	TRBD1	TRBV3-1/TRBV3-2	-	TRBJ1-1
CASSIAEGNGYTF	TGTGCCAGCTCTATAGCGGAGGGGAATGGCTACACCTTC	-	TRBV18	-	TRBJ1-2
CASSDESPGVQEKLFF	TGTGCCAGCAGTGACGAAAGCCCTGGGGTTCAGGAAAAACTGTTTTTT	-	TRBV6-1	-	TRBJ1-4
CASSKRQGINQPQHF	TGTGCCAGCAGCAAAAGACAGGGGATCAATCAGCCCCAGCATTTT	TRBD1	TRBV7-8	-	TRBJ1-5
CASSRGSRGNEQFF	TGCGCCAGCTCTAGGGGGAGCCGTGGGAATGAGCAGTTCTTC	-	TRBV5-1	-	TRBJ2-1
CASSRTSGDTDTQYF	TGCGCCAGCAGTAGGACTAGCGGGGACACAGATACGCAGTATTTT	TRBD2	TRBV10-1	-	TRBJ2-3
CASSPRRTSGSGNEQFF	TGTGCCAGCTCACCACGTCGGACTAGCGGGAGTGGTAATGAGCAGTTCTTC	TRBD2	TRBV18	few	TRBJ2-1
CASSLRQVQETQYF	TGCGCCAGCAGCCTCCGACAGGTTCAAGAGACCCAGTACTTC	-	TRBV5-1	-	TRBJ2-5
CASSYQGIMGTGELFF	TGTGCCAGCAGTTACCAAGGGATTATGGGCACCGGGGAGCTGTTTTTT	-	TRBV2	-	TRBJ2-2
CASSQNPGQGHQPQHF	TGTGCCAGCAGCCAAAATCCGGGACAGGGGCATCAGCCCCAGCATTTT	TRBD1	TRBV7-2	few	TRBJ1-5
CASSYSRRVSGVNNQPQHF	TGTGCCAGCAGTTACTCGAGGAGGGTTTCGGGTGTAAACAATCAGCCCCAGCATTTT	-	TRBV6-2/TRBV6-3	-	TRBJ1-5
CASSQGRMGLEAFF	TGCGCCAGCAGCCAAGGGCGGATGGGACTTGAAGCTTTCTTT	-	TRBV4-3	-	TRBJ1-1
CASSYRTANTGELFF	TGTGCCAGCAGTTACAGGACAGCGAACACCGGGGAGCTGTTTTTT	-	TRBV6-5	-	TRBJ2-2
CASSPEYGLVVEQFF	TGTGCCAGCAGCCCGGAATACGGGCTCGTAGTTGAGCAGTTCTTC	-	TRBV7-3	-	TRBJ2-1
CASRVDSYSYEQYF	TGTGCCAGCAGAGTGGACAGTTACTCCTACGAGCAGTACTTC	-	TRBV2	-	TRBJ2-7
CASRPGQFSSYEQYF	TGTGCCAGCAGACCCGGACAGTTTTCGTCCTACGAGCAGTACTTC	-	TRBV2	few	TRBJ2-7
CTSSPTMDQSQSYSSYEQYF	TGCACCAGCAGCCCGACGATGGACCAAAGCCAGTCTTATAGCTCCTACGAGCAGTACTTC	-	TRBV1	-	TRBJ2-7
CASSIRGNTGELFF	TGTGCCAGTAGTATTAGAGGAAATACCGGGGAGCTGTTTTTT	-	TRBV19	-	TRBJ2-2
CASSQVWWGSTDTQYF	TGTGCCAGCAGCCAAGTGTGGTGGGGGAGCACAGATACGCAGTATTTT	-	TRBV4-2	-	TRBJ2-3
CASSSPSRQETQYF	TGTGCCAGTAGTTCACCATCGAGACAAGAGACCCAGTACTTC	-	TRBV19	-	TRBJ2-5
CASRGRASGRDTQYF	TGTGCCAGCAGGGGGCGGGCTAGCGGGAGGGATACGCAGTATTTT	TRBD2	TRBV27	-	TRBJ2-3
CASSSGLAEETQYF	TGTGCCAGCAGCTCGGGACTAGCTGAAGAGACCCAGTACTTC	TRBD2	TRBV11-3	-	TRBJ2-5
CASSSGQGTGELFF	TGTGCCAGCAGCTCCGGGCAGGGCACCGGGGAGCTGTTTTTT	-	TRBV7-3	-	TRBJ2-2
CASSRAGSGTYEQYF	TGCGCCAGCAGTCGAGCCGGGTCCGGGACCTACGAGCAGTACTTC	-	TRBV5-1	-	TRBJ2-7
CASSRAANTEAFF	TGTGCCAGCAGTCGTGCCGCGAACACTGAAGCTTTCTTT	-	TRBV6-5	-	TRBJ1-1
CASSFMGYEQYF	TGTGCCAGCAGTTTCATGGGCTACGAGCAGTACTTC	-	TRBV27	-	TRBJ2-7
CSVGQGSVTDTQYF	TGCAGCGTGGGACAGGGTTCGGTCACAGATACGCAGTATTTT	TRBD1	TRBV29-1	-	TRBJ2-3
CASSHGTSGSSDTQYF	TGTGCCAGCAGCCACGGGACTAGCGGGAGCTCAGATACGCAGTATTTT	TRBD2	TRBV3-1/TRBV3-2	-	TRBJ2-3
CASTLYGGERRNTIYF	TGTGCCAGCACGCTTTATGGCGGGGAAAGAAGAAACACCATATATTTT	-	TRBV28	-	TRBJ1-3
CASSQEGGGATGELFF	TGTGCCAGCAGCCAAGAAGGCGGGGGGGCGACCGGGGAGCTGTTTTTT	TRBD2	TRBV3-1/TRBV3-2	-	TRBJ2-2
CASSSQGRDRGLGYTF	TGTGCCAGCTCATCCCAAGGGCGAGACAGGGGGCTCGGCTACACCTTC	TRBD1	TRBV18	-	TRBJ1-2
CASSPLSGGEQPQHF	TGTGCCAGCTCACCACTTTCGGGGGGCGAGCAGCCCCAGCATTTT	-	TRBV18	-	TRBJ1-5
CASSLANPGGDEQYF	TGTGCCAGCAGCTTGGCCAATCCAGGGGGCGACGAGCAGTACTTC	TRBD1	TRBV5-4	once	TRBJ2-7
CASSAGGANTEAFF	TGTGCCAGCAGCGCGGGAGGGGCGAACACTGAAGCTTTCTTT	-	TRBV7-2	-	TRBJ1-1
CASTQTSRQGTQYF	TGTGCCAGCACCCAGACTAGCCGACAGGGGACCCAGTACTTC	-	TRBV6-5	once	TRBJ2-5
CASSPRSGSIGEQFF	TGCGCCAGCAGCCCGCGCAGCGGGAGTATCGGTGAGCAGTTCTTC	TRBD2	TRBV5-1	-	TRBJ2-1
CASSLMGAGSQNIQYF	TGTGCCAGCAGTTTAATGGGGGCGGGGTCCCAAAACATTCAGTACTTC	-	TRBV27	-	TRBJ2-4
CSVGTSAEGGEQYF	TGCAGCGTAGGGACTAGCGCGGAGGGTGGCGAGCAGTACTTC	TRBD2	TRBV29-1	once	TRBJ2-7
CAWSGGTVSEQFF	TGTGCCTGGAGTGGCGGCACAGTCAGTGAGCAGTTCTTC	-	TRBV30	-	TRBJ2-1
CASSFSANYGYTF	TGTGCCAGCAGTTTCTCAGCTAACTATGGCTACACCTTC	-	TRBV12-3/TRBV12-4	-	TRBJ1-2
CASGGIYNTGELFF	TGTGCCAGCGGCGGGATCTATAACACCGGGGAGCTGTTTTTT	-	TRBV6-6	-	TRBJ2-2
CASSFFTRGNTDTQYF	TGTGCCAGCAGCTTTTTCACTAGGGGGAACACAGATACGCAGTATTTT	-	TRBV5-4	-	TRBJ2-3
CASSRSQGDTQYF	TGTGCCAGCAGCCGATCCCAGGGTGATACGCAGTATTTT	-	TRBV7-2	-	TRBJ2-3
CASSVTLQGAGGELFF	TGTGCCAGCAGCGTAACCCTACAGGGGGCCGGCGGGGAGCTGTTTTTT	TRBD1	TRBV9	few	TRBJ2-2
CASSLAQETQYF	TGTGCCAGCAGCTTGGCCCAAGAGACCCAGTACTTC	-	TRBV5-6	-	TRBJ2-5
CASSPQGGGSTDTQYF	TGTGCCAGCAGTCCCCAGGGTGGGGGGAGCACAGATACGCAGTATTTT	-	TRBV28	-	TRBJ2-3
CASSLRRESTYEQYF	TGTGCCAGCAGCTTAAGAAGGGAAAGCACCTACGAGCAGTACTTC	-	TRBV7-8	-	TRBJ2-7
CASSVTSGIFNEQFF	TGTGCCAGCAGCGTAACTAGCGGGATATTTAATGAGCAGTTCTTC	TRBD2	TRBV9	-	TRBJ2-1
CAWSVGPPGGYTF	TGTGCCTGGAGTGTAGGACCTCCGGGGGGCTACACCTTC	-	TRBV30	-	TRBJ1-2
CASSSTPGDTQYF	TGTGCCAGCAGCTCGACCCCCGGAGATACGCAGTATTTT	-	TRBV5-6	-	TRBJ2-3